This note documents a single T cell receptor (beta chain) sequence. Antigen specificity is unknown. Molecular barcoded adaptors covering alpha/delta and beta/gamma chains were used on around 400 ng RNA. TCRdb ran MiXCR on the reads and lists one entry per CDR3 protein. The sample has fewer than 90,000 distinct CDR3 sequences; around an eighth are singletons. CDR3 length: 16 amino acids. The ends lost 1 base at V and 3 bases at J; junction bases unmatched: 2. CDR1 and CDR2 (germline): LNHDA, SQIVND (reference sequence). This entry comes from a study of read filtering for tumor transcriptome and immune sequencing. At the level of the study: Mean patient age was about 66 years, range roughly 40 to 80; roughly 18 male, 11 to 15 female. Per sample, TCR-region reads ranged about 4.05 to 10.27 million by IR-seq, 85 to 1273 by RNA-seq. DNase treatment preceded whole-transcriptome library preparation. General study findings and limits: IR-seq captured clonotypes deeper and more reliably than RNA-seq.

Sequencing used a population of CD138-negative cells sorted from bone marrow. The clonotype was recovered from a donor at least 40 years old with multiple myeloma. The genes are TRBV19 and TRBJ2-1; 11 bases agree with TRBD1. The DNA for the CDR3 is TGTGCCAGTAGTATAGGGGGACAGGGGGGCTACAATGAGCAGTTCTTC. Residues: CASSIGGQGGYNEQFF.